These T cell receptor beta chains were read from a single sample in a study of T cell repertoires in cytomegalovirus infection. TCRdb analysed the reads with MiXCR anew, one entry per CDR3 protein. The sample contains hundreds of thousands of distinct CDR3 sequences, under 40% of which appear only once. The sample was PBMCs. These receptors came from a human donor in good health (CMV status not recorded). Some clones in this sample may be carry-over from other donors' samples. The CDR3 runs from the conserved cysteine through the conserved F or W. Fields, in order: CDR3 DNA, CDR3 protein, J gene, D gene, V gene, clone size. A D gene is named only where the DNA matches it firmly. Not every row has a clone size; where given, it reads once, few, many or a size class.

DNA: TGTGCCAGCAGTTACTTTCAAGGGGGGGCTCGGCGAGAGACCCAGTACTTC
CDR3: CASSYFQGGARRETQYF
J: TRBJ2-5
D: -
V: TRBV6-5
size: -

DNA: TGTGCCAGCAGTTTCAGTACAAACACTGAAGCTTTCTTT
CDR3: CASSFSTNTEAFF
J: TRBJ1-1
D: -
V: TRBV12-3/TRBV12-4
size: -

DNA: TGTGCCAGCAGTTTGTTCCAGGGTGGTGGAAAACTGTTTTTT
CDR3: CASSLFQGGGKLFF
J: TRBJ1-4
D: -
V: TRBV28
size: -

DNA: TGTGCCAGTAGCCGACAGGGCTGGAACACTGAAGCTTTCTTT
CDR3: CASSRQGWNTEAFF
J: TRBJ1-1
D: TRBD1
V: TRBV19
size: -

DNA: TGTGCCAGCAGCTTAAACGCCGGGGTTGCAACTAATGAAAAACTGTTTTTT
CDR3: CASSLNAGVATNEKLFF
J: TRBJ1-4
D: -
V: TRBV7-6
size: many

DNA: TGTGCCAGCAGCTGGAACAGGGTGGGAACTGAAGCTTTCTTT
CDR3: CASSWNRVGTEAFF
J: TRBJ1-1
D: -
V: TRBV7-9
size: -

DNA: TGTGCCAGCAAGGCGCGGGACAGGCACGGTTCACCCCTCCACTTT
CDR3: CASKARDRHGSPLHF
J: TRBJ1-6
D: TRBD1
V: TRBV25-1
size: few

DNA: TGTGCCATCAGAGACGGGACGCGCACAGATACGCAGTATTTT
CDR3: CAIRDGTRTDTQYF
J: TRBJ2-3
D: -
V: TRBV10-3
size: -

DNA: TGTGCCAGCAGACCCTCTGGGGCCAACGTCCTGACTTTC
CDR3: CASRPSGANVLTF
J: TRBJ2-6
D: -
V: TRBV6-1
size: -

DNA: TGTGCCAGCAGCTTAGAATCAGGGGACTGGTACAATTCACCCCTCCACTTT
CDR3: CASSLESGDWYNSPLHF
J: TRBJ1-6
D: -
V: TRBV7-2
size: many

DNA: TGTGCCAGCAGCTTAGGACAGATGGACTCTGGAAACACCATATATTTT
CDR3: CASSLGQMDSGNTIYF
J: TRBJ1-3
D: -
V: TRBV7-8
size: -

DNA: TGTGCCAGCGACGGGATAGTTTGGACCGGGGAGCTGTTTTTT
CDR3: CASDGIVWTGELFF
J: TRBJ2-2
D: -
V: TRBV6-1
size: few

DNA: TGTGCCAGCTCGCCCAGGACGGCAACATACAATGAGCAGTTCTTC
CDR3: CASSPRTATYNEQFF
J: TRBJ2-1
D: -
V: TRBV18
size: -

DNA: TGTGCCAGCACCCCCACAGGGGTTGGGTTTGGTGAAGCTTTCTTT
CDR3: CASTPTGVGFGEAFF
J: TRBJ1-1
D: TRBD1
V: TRBV12-3/TRBV12-4
size: -

DNA: TGTGCCAGCTCACGCGAAGGGGTTAATTCTGGCTACACCTTC
CDR3: CASSREGVNSGYTF
J: TRBJ1-2
D: -
V: TRBV18
size: -

DNA: TGTGCCAGCAGCCGAGGCCGGGGACCGAGGAGCAATCAGCCCCAGCATTTT
CDR3: CASSRGRGPRSNQPQHF
J: TRBJ1-5
D: -
V: TRBV7-2
size: many

DNA: TGTGCCACCCGGGACAGGGGAAATACTGAAGCTTTCTTT
CDR3: CATRDRGNTEAFF
J: TRBJ1-1
D: TRBD1
V: TRBV19
size: -